This is a list of T cell receptor beta chains from one sample in a study of regulatory T cells in long-lasting Graves disease. A single record per CDR3 protein comes from TCRdb applying MiXCR to the multiplex PCR reads. The table shows about 540,000 distinct CDR3 sequences, with roughly 13% occurring only once. The same sample was also studied in work on T cells in Graves' hyperthyroidism and ophthalmopathy.

The sequencing used peripheral blood mononuclear cells (PBMCs), collected at new diagnosis, from a patient treated with antithyroid drugs. These receptors were obtained from a man under 40 with Graves disease. The CDR3 runs from the conserved cysteine through the conserved F or W. The D gene is left open where the match is weak. Clone size is not always given. Where it is, it says once, few, many or a class for expanded clones.

TRBJ2-1,TRBV28,many,TRBD2,TGTGCCAGCAGTTTATTGGCCCCGGGACTAGCGGGAGTAAATGAGCAGTTCTTC,CASSLLAPGLAGVNEQFF
TRBJ1-5,TRBV20-1,many,TRBD1,TGCAGTACAAGACGGGACAGGGAATCTCAGCCCCAGCATTTT,CSTRRDRESQPQHF
TRBJ1-3,TRBV18,many,NA,TGTGCCAGCTCACCCCTGGAGAACTCTGGAAACACCATATATTTT,CASSPLENSGNTIYF
TRBJ1-2,TRBV2,many,TRBD1,TGTGCCAGCAGTACCAGGGGGGCCAGCACCTTC,CASSTRGASTF
TRBJ2-1,TRBV11-2,many,TRBD2,TGTGCCAGCAGAAGTATTTCTAGCGGGGCCTACAATGAGCAGTTCTTC,CASRSISSGAYNEQFF
TRBJ1-5,TRBV25-1,many,TRBD1,TGTGCCAGCAGTGAAGGTAAACAGGGGCCCTATAGCAATCAGCCCCAGCATTTT,CASSEGKQGPYSNQPQHF
TRBJ2-3,TRBV3-1,many,NA,TGTGCCAGCAGCCACTCGGAAGATACGCAGTATTTT,CASSHSEDTQYF
TRBJ2-1,TRBV15,few,NA,TGTGCCACCAGCAGGACCCAGAGCCGGGTCTACAATGAGCAGTTCTTC,CATSRTQSRVYNEQFF
TRBJ1-4,TRBV19,NA,NA,TGTGCCAGTAGTATAGAGTCGGGAGAAAAACTGTTTTTT,CASSIESGEKLFF
TRBJ2-3,TRBV20-1,many,NA,TGCAGTGCTAGCCAGGTACCCGAAGATACGCAGTATTTT,CSASQVPEDTQYF
TRBJ2-7,TRBV20-1,NA,TRBD2,TGCAGTGCACACGGGACTAGCGGGAGCGGGGGCTACGAGCAGTACTTC,CSAHGTSGSGGYEQYF
TRBJ2-1,TRBV5-1,NA,TRBD2,TGCGCCAGCAGCTCGATAGCGGGAGGCGAGCAGTTCTTC,CASSSIAGGEQFF
TRBJ2-5,TRBV10-3,few,NA,TGTGCCATCAGTGGGCCAAGGGCTCAAGAGACCCAGTACTTC,CAISGPRAQETQYF
TRBJ2-7,TRBV19,few,NA,TGTGCCAGTAGTATCCCTGGTCCGACTTCCTACGAGCAGTACTTC,CASSIPGPTSYEQYF
TRBJ2-7,TRBV30,many,TRBD1,TGTGCCTGTATCCGGGACAGTACCTACGAGCAGTACTTC,CACIRDSTYEQYF
TRBJ1-4,TRBV20-1,NA,NA,TGCAGTGCTAGAGTTCTGACAGCTTATAATGAAAAACTGTTTTTT,CSARVLTAYNEKLFF
TRBJ2-2,TRBV2,many,NA,TGTGCCAGCACAAGGCGGAGTAACACCGGGGAGCTGTTTTTT,CASTRRSNTGELFF
TRBJ2-3,TRBV5-1,NA,TRBD2,TGTGCCAGCAGCTTAGCGGCTAGCGGGAACCCTTTCACAGATACGCAGTATTTT,CASSLAASGNPFTDTQYF
TRBJ2-7,TRBV6-5,few,TRBD2,TGTGCCAGCAGTTGGACTAGCGGGATACCCCTCCGATACGAGCAGTACTTC,CASSWTSGIPLRYEQYF
TRBJ2-3,TRBV5-1,few,NA,TGCGCCAGCAGCTTGGAACCCAATACGCAGTATTTT,CASSLEPNTQYF
TRBJ2-3,TRBV6-2/TRBV6-3,many,NA,TGTGCCGGAGCCGGCGGTTTATACACAGATACGCAGTATTTT,CAGAGGLYTDTQYF
TRBJ1-1,TRBV5-1,many,NA,TGCGCCAGCAGCTTGGGGGGAACGGCTTTAACTGAAGCTTTCTTT,CASSLGGTALTEAFF
TRBJ2-1,TRBV27,many,TRBD2,TGTGCCAGCAGTTTATTGCCTAGCGGAAACAATGAGCAGTTCTTC,CASSLLPSGNNEQFF
TRBJ1-1,TRBV20-1,many,TRBD1,TGCAGTGCACATCGGGGACAGGCGAACACTGAAGCTTTCTTT,CSAHRGQANTEAFF
TRBJ2-3,TRBV20-1,many,TRBD2,TGCAGTGCTAGTTACAGCGGGAGTCAGGATACGCAGTATTTT,CSASYSGSQDTQYF
TRBJ2-1,TRBV24-1,many,TRBD2,TGTGCCACCAGTGACGCTCCGGGACTAGCGGGACGGGAAGAGCAGTTCTTC,CATSDAPGLAGREEQFF
TRBJ2-7,TRBV2,many,NA,TGTGCTAGACGTCCCTACGAGCAGTACTTC,CARRPYEQYF
TRBJ1-2,TRBV15,many,NA,TGTGCCACCAGCAGAGATCGGGGGGGCTTTGGCTACACCTTC,CATSRDRGGFGYTF
TRBJ2-6,TRBV3-1,many,NA,TGTGCCAGCAGCCCCGAGGCCAACGTCCTGACTTTC,CASSPEANVLTF
TRBJ1-2,TRBV5-1,many,NA,TGTGCCAGCAGCTTGGAGGGGGACTATGGCTACACCTTC,CASSLEGDYGYTF
TRBJ1-4,TRBV18,NA,NA,TGTGCCAGCTCACGGGGCCAGAGATTTGAAAAACTGTTTTTT,CASSRGQRFEKLFF
TRBJ2-7,TRBV7-9,few,NA,TGTGCCAGCAGCTTTACGACAGGCGGAGACTACGAGCAGTACTTC,CASSFTTGGDYEQYF
TRBJ2-3,TRBV14,NA,NA,TGTGCCAGCAGCCAAAACTTGCAACTGGTTGGGGTGTCTAGCACAGATACGCAGTATTTT,CASSQNLQLVGVSSTDTQYF
TRBJ1-1,TRBV12-5,few,NA,TGTGCTAGTGCCTGGAGGGTTGTCGGCGGATCGAACACTGAAGCTTTCTTT,CASAWRVVGGSNTEAFF
TRBJ2-7,TRBV27,many,TRBD2,TGTGCCAGCAGTTTACGAGGGCTTACTAGCGGGAGCGAGCAGTACTTC,CASSLRGLTSGSEQYF
TRBJ2-1,TRBV20-1,few,NA,TGCAGTGCTAGAGATCAGGCGGGCCCATACAATGAGCAGCTCTTC,CSARDQAGPYNEQLF
TRBJ2-7,TRBV20-1,many,NA,TGCAGTGCTAGCCCCTTGACCGGGACGGTCTTTAGGGAGCAGTACTTC,CSASPLTGTVFREQYF
TRBJ1-6,TRBV7-9,many,NA,TGTGCCAGCAGCCTCAGGGGTTATTCACCCCTCCACTTT,CASSLRGYSPLHF
TRBJ2-7,TRBV2,many,NA,TGTGCCAGCAGTGGGCCCTACGAGCAGTACTTC,CASSGPYEQYF
TRBJ1-4,TRBV11-2,many,NA,TGTGCCAGCAGCGGATTGGGGGAGAAACTGTTTTTT,CASSGLGEKLFF
TRBJ1-2,TRBV29-1,few,TRBD1,TGCAGCGTTGAAAAAAGACAGGGGAGGGATGGCTACACCTTC,CSVEKRQGRDGYTF
TRBJ1-1,TRBV19,NA,NA,TGTGCCAGTAGTATTTCGGGGGCGAGTGGTGGAGCTTTCTTT,CASSISGASGGAFF
TRBJ2-7,TRBV30,many,NA,TGTGCCTGGAGTGGAGTATCATTCTACGAGCAGTACTTC,CAWSGVSFYEQYF
TRBJ1-1,TRBV14,many,NA,TGTGCCAGCAGCCAATCAATTTTAACTCAGGGCCCCGTAAGGGCTTTCTTT,CASSQSILTQGPVRAFF
TRBJ1-2,TRBV27,few,TRBD1,TGTGCCAGCAGTTTATCGGGACAGGGGGCAAATGGCTACACCTTC,CASSLSGQGANGYTF
TRBJ2-7,TRBV29-1,NA,NA,TGCAGCGTTAGTGGCCCCTACGAGCAGTACTTC,CSVSGPYEQYF
TRBJ2-7,TRBV4-1,NA,TRBD1,TGCGCCAGCAGCCAGGGACAGGGGGTGAGCTCCTACGAGCAGTACTTC,CASSQGQGVSSYEQYF
TRBJ2-3,TRBV20-1,many,NA,TGCAGTTTATTTAGCGGATATAGCACAGATACGCAGTATTTT,CSLFSGYSTDTQYF
TRBJ2-5,TRBV29-1,NA,NA,TGCAGCGTCGCTACAGGGCACGAGACCCAGTACTTC,CSVATGHETQYF
TRBJ2-3,TRBV6-2/TRBV6-3,few,NA,TGTGCCAGCACCGACGTCGGACAGGTGCGGGGAGATACGCAGTATTTT,CASTDVGQVRGDTQYF
TRBJ2-2,TRBV18,many,TRBD2,TGTGCCAGCTCACCAGACTCGGGAGGGTCAACCGGGGAGCTGTTTTTT,CASSPDSGGSTGELFF
TRBJ2-1,TRBV5-1,many,NA,TGCGCCAGCTCCACCCTGGGGGCGGGAGCTAACAATGAGCAGTTCTTC,CASSTLGAGANNEQFF
TRBJ1-2,TRBV27,many,NA,TGTGCCAGCAGTTCGGGGGCGGGGTATGGCTACACCTTC,CASSSGAGYGYTF
TRBJ2-7,TRBV29-1,NA,TRBD2,TGCAGCGTAAAGCGGGAAGTAGGGGAGCAGTACTTC,CSVKREVGEQYF
TRBJ2-7,TRBV28,many,NA,TGTGCCAGCAGTTTAAACCGGGTCCAGCAGTACTTC,CASSLNRVQQYF